The T cell receptor beta chain described here comes from a study of regulatory T cells in long-lasting Graves disease. Germline V gene data show CDR1 as SEHNR and CDR2 as FQNEAQ (reference sequence). This CDR3 is built from 13 residues. Trimming took 6 bases from V and 6 from J, leaving 11 bases between them. To make TCR beta libraries, researchers used iRepertoire HTBI primers and Arm-PCR of CDR3 regions. TCRdb ran MiXCR on the multiplex PCR reads and lists one entry per CDR3 protein. The data hold a few hundred thousand distinct CDR3 sequences, with 16% observed a single time. This clonotype appeared a few times. Time point: newly diagnosed GD, antithyroid drugs for less than 3 months. After RNA was extracted from PBMCs, the TCR library was made from it. Separately, the same data were catalogued under a study of T cells in Graves' hyperthyroidism and ophthalmopathy.

This receptor was taken from a woman aged 18-29 years with Graves disease. The specimen comprised peripheral blood mononuclear cells (PBMCs), sampled at new diagnosis, from a patient treated with antithyroid drugs. The chain combines TRBV7-9 with TRBJ2-2; no reliable D call. CDR3 sequence reads: CASSQRSSGELFF. For the CDR3, the DNA is TGTGCCAGCAGTCAAAGGTCTTCCGGGGAGCTGTTTTTT.